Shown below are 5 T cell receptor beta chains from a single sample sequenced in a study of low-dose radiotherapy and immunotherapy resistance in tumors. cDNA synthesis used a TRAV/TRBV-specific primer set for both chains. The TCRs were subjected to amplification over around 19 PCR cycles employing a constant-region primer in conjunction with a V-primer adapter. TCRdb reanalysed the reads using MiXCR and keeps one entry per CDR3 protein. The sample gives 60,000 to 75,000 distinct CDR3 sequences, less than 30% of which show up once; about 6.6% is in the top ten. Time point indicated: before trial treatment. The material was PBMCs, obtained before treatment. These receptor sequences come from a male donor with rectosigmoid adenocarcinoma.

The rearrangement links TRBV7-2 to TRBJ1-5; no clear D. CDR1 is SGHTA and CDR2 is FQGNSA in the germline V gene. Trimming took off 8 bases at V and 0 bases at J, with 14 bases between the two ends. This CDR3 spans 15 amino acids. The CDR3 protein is CASGEQALSNQPQHF. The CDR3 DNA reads TGTGCCAGCGGGGAGCAAGCTCTTAGCAATCAGCCCCAGCATTTT.

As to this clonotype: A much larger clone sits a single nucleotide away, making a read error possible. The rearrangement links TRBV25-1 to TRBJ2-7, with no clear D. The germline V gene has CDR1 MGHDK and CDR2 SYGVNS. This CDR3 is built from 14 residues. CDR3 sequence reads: CAGSVGASGAEQYF. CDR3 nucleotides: TGTGCCGGCAGTGTAGGAGCGTCTGGTGCCGAGCAGTACTTC.

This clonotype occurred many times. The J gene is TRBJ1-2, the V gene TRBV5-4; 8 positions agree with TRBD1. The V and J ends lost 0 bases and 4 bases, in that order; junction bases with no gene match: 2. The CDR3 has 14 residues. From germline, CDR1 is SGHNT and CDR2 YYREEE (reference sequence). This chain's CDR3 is CASSLAGTGYGYTF. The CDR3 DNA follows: TGTGCCAGCAGCTTGGCCGGGACAGGCTATGGCTACACCTTC.

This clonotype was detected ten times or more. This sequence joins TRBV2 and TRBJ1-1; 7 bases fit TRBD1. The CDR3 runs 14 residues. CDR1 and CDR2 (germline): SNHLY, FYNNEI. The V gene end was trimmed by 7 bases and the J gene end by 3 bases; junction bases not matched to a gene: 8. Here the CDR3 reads CASNSGDRDTEAFF. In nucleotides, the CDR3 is TGTGCCAGCAACTCCGGGGACAGAGACACTGAAGCTTTCTTT.

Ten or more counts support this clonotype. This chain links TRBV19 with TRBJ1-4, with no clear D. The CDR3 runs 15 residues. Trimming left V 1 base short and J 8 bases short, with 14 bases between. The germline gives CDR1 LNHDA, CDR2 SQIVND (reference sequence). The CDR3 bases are TGTGCCAGTAGTATAGCGTCGAGACACCGAGAAAAACTGTTTTTT. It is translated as CASSIASRHREKLFF.